The clone carrying this T cell receptor (beta chain) is large within its sample. Its antigen remains unidentified. The read is 3 residues too short to cover the CDR3 end, so that end is filled in from the germline J gene. The sample originates from a study of T cell clonality in common variable immunodeficiency. Patients had low serum IgG, IgA and/or IgM and specific antibody deficiency. Study results and limitations: Links between repertoire features and CVID complications were heterogeneity-limited. What drives increased CVID clonality needs T cell subpopulation sequencing. Fewer deletions and N-nucleotide insertions were reportedly seen in common variable immunodeficiency TCR beta sequences. CVID subjects showed higher TCRbeta clonality than healthy controls.

Germline assignment: CDR1 SGHTA and CDR2 FQGTGA. V lost 5 bases and J 0 bases, leaving 7 bases between the germline ends. The CDR3 spans 14 residues. Assay used: immunoSEQ multiplex PCR; TCRdb lists only in-frame clones, some missing. This repertoire holds 2,000 to 3,000 clones, and none appear only once. This sequence originates from a human donor with common variable immunodeficiency. Sequencing was done on a sample of peripheral blood mononuclear cells. The genes are TRBV7-3 and TRBJ2-2; TRBD2 is a possible D gene (6 bases). CDR3 region: CASSRDSNTGELFF. Incomplete CDR3 DNA: TGTGCCAGCAGCAGGGACTCGAACACCGGGGAG.